These 8 T cell receptor beta chains came from one sample sequenced in a study of T-cell reconstitution after alpha-beta-depleted transplantation in children. Researchers prepared the TCRbeta library using unique molecular identifiers, the study reports. MiXCR, run by TCRdb on the PCR reads, gives a single entry per CDR3 protein. The data contain roughly 300,000 distinct CDR3 sequences, 9.9% of them singletons. Source: PBMCs from the stem cell graft donor, taken from the stem cell graft. The receptors were sampled from a human donor who donated a stem cell graft to a child with SCID.

This clonotype has more than one count but fewer than ten. The chain couples TRBV11-2 to TRBJ2-2; D is ambiguous. The CDR3 extends over 15 amino acids. V was trimmed by 2 bases and J by 2 bases, leaving 9 bases between them. The germline V gene encodes CDR1 SGHAT and CDR2 FQNNGV. Written as DNA, the CDR3 is TGTGCCAGCAGCTTACTAGGCGTCAACACCGGGGAGCTGTTTTTT. This codes for CASSLLGVNTGELFF.

The table lists this clonotype with a few counts. The chain recombines TRBV3-1 with TRBJ2-7; D is unresolved. The germline V gene encodes CDR1 LGHDT and CDR2 YNNKEL (reference sequence). This CDR3 comprises 15 residues. The V end was cut by 0 bases, the J end by 2 bases, with 11 bases between. In nucleotides, the CDR3 is TGTGCCAGCAGCCAAGACGCGACGGTCACCTACGAGCAGTACTTC. Translation: CASSQDATVTYEQYF.

The chain has TRBV20-1 and TRBJ2-3; TRBD2 aligns across 12 bases. J was trimmed by 4 bases and V by 6 bases; bases with no gene match: 5. The CDR3 has 14 residues. From germline, CDR1 is DFQATT and CDR2 SNEGSKA (reference sequence). CDR3 residues: CSAPLAGGPDTQYF. The CDR3 coding sequence is TGCAGTGCCCCGCTAGCGGGGGGGCCAGATACGCAGTATTTT.

This clonotype was detected ten times or more. The V gene is TRBV5-1, the J gene TRBJ1-1; 7 bases match TRBD1. CDR1 is SGHRS, CDR2 YFSETQ, per germline. This CDR3 region has 17 residues. Trimming cost V 6 bases and J 4 bases; bases outside gene matches: 18. The CDR3 DNA reads as TGCGCCAGCACCACATTAAACAGGGGCAACGCTGGCACTGAAGCTTTCTTT. It yields the protein CASTTLNRGNAGTEAFF. Full variable domain (missing parts from reference TRBV5-1 and TRBJ1-1): KAGVTQTPRYLIKTRGQQVTLSCSPISGHRSVSWYQQTPGQGLQFLFEYFSETQRNKGNFPGRFSGRQFSNSRSEMNVSTLELGDSALYLCASTTLNRGNAGTEAFFGQGTRLTVV.

This CDR3 is CASSLDEAGYYGYTF. For the CDR3, the DNA is TGTGCCAGCAGCTTAGATGAGGCAGGGTACTATGGCTACACCTTC. The genes are TRBV11-2 and TRBJ1-2; the D gene is possibly TRBD1 (5 bases). The length of the CDR3 is 15 residues. The V gene's germline CDR1 is SGHAT and CDR2 FQNNGV. The V end was cut by 0 bases, the J end by 3 bases, with 11 bases between.

The chain links TRBV7-9 to TRBJ1-4; no firm D call. V was shortened by 4 bases and J by 8 bases, with 11 bases between the two germline ends. Germline loops: CDR1 SEHNR, CDR2 FQNEAQ (reference sequence). The CDR3 has 13 residues. CDR3 bases: TGTGCCAGCAGCTCCACTAGTAACGAAAAACTGTTTTTT. Translating gives CASSSTSNEKLFF.

This clonotype was counted a few times. The J gene is TRBJ2-5, the V gene TRBV3-1, with a tentative D call TRBD1 (5 bases). Per germline, CDR1 LGHDT and CDR2 YNNKEL (reference sequence). Trimming removed 0 bases at V and 5 bases at J, with 13 bases between. This CDR3 region has 15 residues. The CDR3 loop is CASSQDLGWGETQYF. The CDR3 DNA reads as TGTGCCAGCAGCCAAGACCTTGGATGGGGCGAGACCCAGTACTTC.

The chain carries TRBV5-1 and TRBJ2-2, with D hard to call. The CDR3 contains 13 residues. From germline, CDR1 is SGHRS and CDR2 YFSETQ. The ends were cut back, 6 bases at V and 7 bases at J, with 13 bases in the middle. In nucleotides, the CDR3 is TGCGCCAGCATTGCCGCGGTGGGCGGGGAGCTGTTTTTT. Its protein product is CASIAAVGGELFF.